A single sample gave rise to the 24 T cell receptor beta chains below, sequenced in a study of T cell responses to AZD1222 COVID-19 vaccine. TCRdb's table, derived via immunoSEQ multiplex PCR, lists solely in-frame clones and lacks some. Found here are 65,000 to 90,000 clones, nearly 90% of them singletons; the top ten hold 9.3%. The sample consisted of peripheral blood, taken 28 days after the second AZD1222 dose. Source of these receptors: an adult who received the AZD1222 COVID-19 vaccine.

This clone was observed a single time. The chain joins TRBV28 to TRBJ2-7; D remains unclear. The germline V gene has CDR1 MDHEN and CDR2 SYDVKM. The CDR3 runs to 13 residues. V was pared by 7 bases and J by 2 bases, with 12 bases between. Here the CDR3 DNA reads TGTGCCAGCACCCAGTCAGCTACCTACGAGCAGTACTTC. Translation gives CASTQSATYEQYF.

The rearrangement links TRBV30 to TRBJ1-3; D may be TRBD1 (6 bases). The CDR3 is made up of 12 amino acids. Per germline, CDR1 GTSNPN and CDR2 SVGIG (reference sequence). Trimming stripped 8 bases from V and 2 bases from J, with 10 bases between. The CDR3 nucleotides are TGTGCCGGGAAGGGGGCTGGAAACACCATATATTTT. It translates to CAGKGAGNTIYF.

V gene TRBV5-1 combines with J gene TRBJ2-1; TRBD2 matches at 8 bases. This CDR3 has 15 amino acids. Germline V lookup: CDR1 SGHRS, CDR2 YFSETQ. Trimming cost V 4 bases and J 5 bases; bases outside gene matches: 8. The CDR3 region is CASSIPREAHNEQFF. CDR3 nucleotide sequence: TGCGCCAGCAGCATCCCGCGGGAGGCCCACAATGAGCAGTTCTTC.

This chain links TRBV27 with TRBJ2-7, with D unresolved. The CDR3 has 14 residues. Trimming pared 8 bases from V and 2 bases from J, leaving 16 bases between. Germline assignment: CDR1 MNHEY and CDR2 SMNVEV (reference sequence). The chain's CDR3 is CASRPLPYAYEQYF. For the CDR3, the DNA is TGTGCCAGCCGACCGTTACCGTATGCCTACGAGCAGTACTTC.

The gene calls are TRBV11-1 and TRBJ2-2; D is ambiguous. The CDR3 consists of 15 residues. CDR1 SGHAT and CDR2 FQDESV come from the germline V gene (reference sequence). V gave up 3 bases and J gave up 5 bases, with 13 bases separating them. CDR3: CASSFVGGGTGELFF. CDR3 coding DNA: TGTGCCAGCAGCTTCGTCGGCGGTGGTACCGGGGAGCTGTTTTTT.

The chain has TRBV5-4 and TRBJ1-4, with 11 bases matching TRBD1. Trimming at V came to 6 bases and at J to 8 bases, leaving 12 bases not matched to a gene. This CDR3 is 16 amino acids long. The germline V gene has CDR1 SGHNT and CDR2 YYREEE (reference sequence). CDR3 amino acids: CASTNGDRGFDEKLFF. CDR3 sequence (DNA): TGTGCCAGCACCAATGGGGACAGGGGGTTCGACGAAAAACTGTTTTTT.

The J gene is TRBJ2-1, the V gene TRBV3-1 (or the pseudogene TRBV3-2); 12 bases agree with TRBD2. Trimming cost V 1 base and J 6 bases; bases outside gene matches: 4. Germline V gives CDR1 LGHDT, CDR2 YNNKEL (reference sequence). This CDR3 is 16 amino acids long. The chain's CDR3 is CASSQGASGRVNEQFF. In DNA, the CDR3 is TGTGCCAGCAGCCAAGGGGCTAGCGGGAGGGTCAATGAGCAGTTCTTC.

The chain is built from TRBV14 and TRBJ2-1; weak D call: TRBD1 (6 bases). Germline CDR1 is SGHDN and CDR2 is FVKESK. V dropped 5 bases and J dropped 2 bases, with 22 bases sitting between them. The CDR3 covers 18 residues. The CDR3 loop reads CASSAKWKQGIPYNEQFF. The CDR3 DNA is TGTGCCAGCAGCGCGAAATGGAAACAGGGAATCCCCTACAATGAGCAGTTCTTC.

For this clone: This same CDR3 is encoded by further DNA sequences in the sample. The chain carries TRBV27 and TRBJ1-5, with D possibly being TRBD1 (5 bases). The germline V and J ends were trimmed by 2 bases and 2 bases, with 10 bases remaining between them. In germline, CDR1 is MNHEY, CDR2 SMNVEV (reference sequence). This CDR3 is built from 15 residues. The CDR3 here is CASSLQGLGNQPQHF. Written as DNA, the CDR3 is TGTGCCAGCAGTTTACAGGGATTGGGCAATCAGCCCCAGCATTTT.

V is TRBV7-8 and J is TRBJ2-7, with TRBD1 matching over 9 bases. CDR3 length equals 14 residues. J was trimmed by 2 bases and V by 1 base; bases with no gene match: 0. Looked up from germline, CDR1 is SGHVS and CDR2 is FQNEAQ. This CDR3 is CASSLGQGAYEQYF. The CDR3 nucleotides read TGTGCCAGCAGCTTAGGACAGGGGGCCTACGAGCAGTACTTC.

V gene TRBV7-3 combines with J gene TRBJ2-3, with 9 nucleotides matching TRBD1. The V and J ends lost 2 bases and 15 bases, in that order; junction bases with no gene match: 6. The CDR3 contains 12 residues. CDR1 is SGHTA, CDR2 FQGTGA, per germline. CDR3 in amino acids: CASSLETGGRYF. The CDR3 DNA reads TGTGCCAGCAGCTTAGAGACAGGGGGTAGATATTTT.

The chain is built from TRBV6-2 or TRBV6-3 and TRBJ1-1, with a possible D match to TRBD1 (5 bases). There are 13 residues in the CDR3. Germline V gives CDR1 MNHEY, CDR2 SVGEGT. Trimming took 6 bases from V and 3 from J, leaving 11 bases between them. CDR3 nucleotides: TGTGCCAGCAGCAAACAGGAGTACACTGAAGCTTTCTTT. Protein sequence: CASSKQEYTEAFF.

The rearrangement joins TRBV3-1 (or the pseudogene TRBV3-2) to TRBJ1-2; tentatively, D is TRBD1 (6 bases). Trimming took 2 bases from V and 3 from J, leaving 19 bases between them. This CDR3 region has 17 residues. The germline V gene encodes CDR1 LGHDT and CDR2 YNNKEL (reference sequence). CDR3 nucleotide sequence: TGTGCCAGCAGCCAATTTGCTCTCGGGGACAAAGACTATGGCTACACCTTC. As protein: CASSQFALGDKDYGYTF.

The CDR3 DNA follows: TGTGCCAGCAGCCAAGTACTTAACAGGGACCAAGAGACCCAGTACTTC. This translates into CASSQVLNRDQETQYF. V usage is TRBV4-2 and J usage is TRBJ2-5, with D perhaps TRBD1 (6 bases). V lost 1 base and J 0 bases, leaving 12 bases between the germline ends. Germline V gives CDR1 LGHNA, CDR2 YNFKEQ. The CDR3 spans 16 residues.

This CDR3 reads CASGQGEPQHF. CDR3 coding DNA: TGTGCCAGCGGTCAGGGTGAGCCCCAGCATTTT. V gene TRBV27 combines with J gene TRBJ1-5; TRBD1 is a possible D gene (5 bases). V gave up 8 bases and J gave up 8 bases, with 10 bases separating them. This CDR3 comprises 11 residues. Germline V gene data show CDR1 as MNHEY and CDR2 as SMNVEV (reference sequence).

The chain recombines TRBV7-2 with TRBJ1-3; perhaps TRBD1 as D (6 bases). CDR1 SGHTA and CDR2 FQGNSA come from the germline V gene. Between the trimmed V and J ends, which lost 5 bases and 4 bases, there was a span of 12 bases. The CDR3 has 14 residues. The CDR3 DNA reads as TGTGCCAGCAGCCTACAGGGATCCGGAAACACCATATATTTT. It encodes CASSLQGSGNTIYF.

The gene calls are TRBV5-1 and TRBJ2-2, with TRBD1 matching over 8 bases. This CDR3 region has 16 residues. Trimming removed 0 bases from V and 4 bases from J; junction bases left unmatched: 5. Germline CDR1 is SGHRS and CDR2 is YFSETQ. Here the CDR3 DNA reads TGCGCCAGCAGCTTGGCATCAGGGGGCGTCACCGGGGAGCTGTTTTTT. This sequence encodes CASSLASGGVTGELFF.

The chain recombines TRBV28 with TRBJ2-5, with D perhaps TRBD2 (5 bases). CDR3 length: 11 amino acids. From germline, CDR1 is MDHEN and CDR2 SYDVKM. Trimming cost V 10 bases and J 5 bases, with 11 bases left between them. The CDR3 here is CATQLGETQYF. In DNA form, the CDR3 reads TGTGCCACCCAACTAGGGGAGACCCAGTACTTC.

This clone was detected only a few times. This chain joins TRBV5-1 and TRBJ2-1; D call uncertain. This CDR3 has 13 residues. Trimming took 0 bases from V and 5 from J, leaving 6 bases between them. Germline V gives CDR1 SGHRS, CDR2 YFSETQ. CDR3 sequence reads: CASSLVVDNEQFF. The CDR3 nucleotides read TGCGCCAGCAGCTTGGTTGTGGACAATGAGCAGTTCTTC.

The chain combines TRBV30 with TRBJ1-2; 7 nucleotides line up with TRBD1. The CDR3 totals 13 residues. Germline CDR1 and CDR2: GTSNPN and SVGIG (reference sequence). J gave up 0 bases and V 4 bases, and 2 bases lay outside the gene matches. In DNA form, the CDR3 reads TGTGCCTGGACAGGGGGTTCTAACTATGGCTACACCTTC. Translation: CAWTGGSNYGYTF.

J is TRBJ1-1 and V is TRBV7-9; TRBD1 matches at 8 bases. Germline CDR1 SEHNR, CDR2 FQNEAQ (reference sequence). CDR3 length equals 15 residues. J lost 5 bases, V lost 5 bases, and 10 bases had no gene match. CDR3 region: CASSQPGQGETEAFF. Written as DNA, the CDR3 is TGTGCCAGCAGCCAACCCGGACAGGGAGAAACTGAAGCTTTCTTT.

The chain combines TRBV7-3 with TRBJ2-3; a weak D match, TRBD2 (5 bases). The germline V gene has CDR1 SGHTA and CDR2 FQGTGA. The CDR3 is 13 residues long. Trimming left V 3 bases short and J 3 bases short, with 7 bases between. The CDR3 DNA follows: TGTGCCAGCAGCTTTACGGGGACAGATACGCAGTATTTT. This translates into CASSFTGTDTQYF.

The chain carries TRBV4-2 and TRBJ1-1, with a weak D call TRBD1 (6 bases). CDR1 LGHNA and CDR2 YNFKEQ come from the germline V gene. The CDR3 loop spans 15 amino acids. V lost 0 bases to trimming and J lost 7 bases, with 15 bases between them. The DNA of the CDR3 is TGTGCCAGCAGCCAAGATCGGGGGGCAGTTGGTGAAGCTTTCTTT. Residues: CASSQDRGAVGEAFF.

The chain uses TRBV15 and TRBJ1-5; 8 bases align to TRBD1. The CDR3 length is 18 residues. V lost 2 bases to trimming and J lost 1 base; unmatched junction nucleotides: 10. The germline CDR1 and CDR2 sequences are LNHNV and YYDKDF (reference sequence). In DNA form, the CDR3 reads TGTGCCACCAGCAGACCTACCGTGGACAGGGAAAGCAATCAGCCCCAGCATTTT. As protein: CATSRPTVDRESNQPQHF.